This passage covers 22 T cell receptor beta chains from one sample sequenced in a study of blood T cell repertoires in COVID-19. Measured with immunoSEQ multiplex PCR; TCRdb has only the in-frame clones, and not every one. The table lists 200,000 to 250,000 clones, about 80% of them singletons. The sequenced sample was PBMCs or T cells enriched from blood (not recorded which). These receptors were collected from a woman between 45 and 65 years old who had been exposed to COVID-19.

V gene TRBV27 combines with J gene TRBJ2-1; 7 bases match TRBD2. The V segment lost 6 bases and the J segment 7 bases; nucleotides outside the gene matches: 12. Germline assignment: CDR1 MNHEY and CDR2 SMNVEV (reference sequence). The CDR3 is made up of 15 amino acids. The CDR3, as DNA: TGTGCCAGCAGCCTCAGCCGGGACGGGGGGAATGAGCAGTTCTTC. This encodes CASSLSRDGGNEQFF.

This clone was recorded at least ten times. This chain joins TRBV7-2 and TRBJ1-2, with D maybe TRBD1 (5 bases). Germline V gene sequence: CDR1 SGHTA, CDR2 FQGNSA. This CDR3 spans 14 amino acids. Trimming stripped 5 bases from V and 3 bases from J, with 13 bases between. The CDR3 protein is CASSPRRDYYGYTF. CDR3 nucleotides: TGTGCCAGCAGCCCCAGAAGGGACTACTATGGCTACACCTTC.

The V and J genes are TRBV5-6 and TRBJ2-7; possibly TRBD2 for D (6 bases). The V and J ends lost 4 bases and 1 base respectively, with 12 bases between them. The V gene's germline CDR1 is SGHDT and CDR2 YYEEEE. The CDR3 has 14 residues. The CDR3 sequence: CASSPRGISYEQYF. The CDR3 nucleotides are TGTGCCAGCAGCCCACGGGGGATTTCCTACGAGCAGTACTTC. Full variable domain (missing parts from reference TRBV5-6 and TRBJ2-7): DAGVTQSPTHLIKTRGQQVTLRCSPKSGHDTVSWYQQALGQGPQFIFQYYEEEERQRGNFPDRFSGHQFPNYSSELNVNALLLGDSALYLCASSPRGISYEQYFGPGTRLTVT.

The rearrangement joins TRBV2 to TRBJ2-7; D not certain. Deletions cut 10 bases from V and 6 bases from J, with 10 bases between. Germline CDR1 is SNHLY and CDR2 is FYNNEI. This CDR3 is built from 10 residues. CDR3 in DNA: TGTGCCACACTCGGAGCCGAGCAGTACTTC. Amino acid sequence: CATLGAEQYF.

This clone was seen just once. V gene TRBV14 combines with J gene TRBJ1-1; D gene unclear. V was clipped by 3 bases and J by 0 bases, with 5 bases between them. This CDR3 has 13 amino acids. Germline CDR1 and CDR2: SGHDN and FVKESK. The CDR3 protein is CASSQEMNTEAFF. The CDR3 coding sequence is TGTGCCAGCAGCCAGGAGATGAACACTGAAGCTTTCTTT. The variable domain in full, completed from reference TRBV14 and TRBJ1-1, reads EAGVTQFPSHSVIEKGQTVTLRCDPISGHDNLYWYRRVMGKEIKFLLHFVKESKQDESGMPNNRFLAERTGGTYSTLKVQPAELEDSGVYFCASSQEMNTEAFFGQGTRLTVV.

The rearrangement joins TRBV11-3 to TRBJ2-2; a weak D match, TRBD1 (7 bases). The CDR3 loop spans 14 amino acids. V lost 4 bases and J lost 6, with 12 bases in between. Germline CDR1 reads SGHNT; CDR2 reads YENEEA. In DNA form, the CDR3 reads TGTGCCAGCAGCTCAAGCAGGGGGGCCGGGGAGCTGTTTTTT. Amino acid sequence: CASSSSRGAGELFF.

J is TRBJ1-1 and V is TRBV12-3 or TRBV12-4; 7 bases fit TRBD1. CDR3 length: 13 residues. Unmatched junction bases numbered 6, after V lost 1 base and J lost 10 bases. Here the CDR3 DNA reads TGTGCCAGCAGTTTAGATGGTAGGGGGCGAGCTTTCTTT. This gives the protein CASSLDGRGRAFF.

The V gene is TRBV19, the J gene TRBJ1-2; the match to TRBD1 covers 9 bases. CDR3 length equals 16 residues. V dropped 3 bases and J dropped 0; count of bases not matched to a gene: 5. Germline V gene sequence: CDR1 LNHDA, CDR2 SQIVND (reference sequence). The CDR3 nucleotides read TGTGCCAGTAGTATCACAGGGGGCGGTGCTAACTATGGCTACACCTTC. Translating it yields CASSITGGGANYGYTF.

This clone was observed a single time. V usage is TRBV24-1 and J usage is TRBJ2-2, with 11 bases identical to TRBD2. The germline CDR1 and CDR2 sequences are KGHDR and SFDVKD. The ends lost 3 bases at V and 5 bases at J; junction bases unmatched: 7. This CDR3 comprises 17 residues. CDR3 residues: CATSDLTGTSGTGELFF. The CDR3 DNA reads as TGTGCCACCAGTGATCTCACCGGGACTAGCGGTACCGGGGAGCTGTTTTTT.

This clone turned up a few times. This chain joins TRBV7-7 and TRBJ2-2; 8 bases are shared with TRBD1. Germline assignment: CDR1 SSHAT and CDR2 FNYEAQ (reference sequence). Trimming removed 5 bases from V and 1 base from J; junction bases left unmatched: 3. The CDR3 has 15 residues. CDR3 sequence: CASSPGTGNTGELFF. The CDR3 DNA follows: TGTGCCAGCAGCCCCGGGACAGGGAACACCGGGGAGCTGTTTTTT.

This sequence joins TRBV7-7 and TRBJ2-2, with 8 bases fitting TRBD1. With 1 base clipped from V and 3 bases from J, the junction kept 1 base outside the gene matches. The CDR3 has 15 amino acids. Germline V gene data show CDR1 as SSHAT and CDR2 as FNYEAQ (reference sequence). The CDR3 sequence: CASSLGTGHTGELFF. CDR3 bases: TGTGCCAGCAGCTTAGGGACAGGGCACACCGGGGAGCTGTTTTTT.

The CDR3 loop is CASRGQGGEGGGYTF. The CDR3 nucleotides read TGTGCCAGTAGGGGACAGGGCGGAGAGGGAGGCGGCTACACCTTC. The J gene is TRBJ1-2, the V gene TRBV19; 9 bases are shared with TRBD1. Looked up from germline, CDR1 is LNHDA and CDR2 is SQIVND (reference sequence). Losses at the gene ends were 6 bases for V and 8 bases for J; bases not matched to a gene: 13. The CDR3 runs to 15 residues. Using reference TRBV19 and TRBJ1-2 for the parts outside the CDR3, the full variable domain is DGGITQSPKYLFRKEGQNVTLSCEQNLNHDAMYWYRQDPGQGLRLIYYSQIVNDFQKGDIAEGYSVSREKKESFPLTVTSAQKNPTAFYLCASRGQGGEGGGYTFGSGTRLTVV.

This rearrangement joins TRBV12-3 or TRBV12-4 to TRBJ1-2; tentatively, D is TRBD1 (5 bases). V was pared by 5 bases and J by 6 bases, with 10 bases between. There are 12 residues in the CDR3. Here the CDR3 reads CASSGQRDGYTF. CDR3 nucleotide sequence: TGTGCCAGCAGTGGACAAAGGGATGGCTACACCTTC.

The chain employs TRBV18 and TRBJ1-5; the match to TRBD1 covers 9 bases. The ends lost 0 bases at V and 2 bases at J; junction bases unmatched: 2. The CDR3 length is 16 residues. Germline lookup yields CDR1 KGHSH and CDR2 LQKENI. CDR3 bases: TGTGCCAGCTCACCACCCGGGACAGGGCGCAATCAGCCCCAGCATTTT. Its protein is CASSPPGTGRNQPQHF.

This chain joins TRBV9 and TRBJ2-1, with TRBD2 identical over 13 bases. Trimming removed 7 bases from V and 8 bases from J; junction bases left unmatched: 9. The CDR3 loop spans 15 amino acids. Germline assignment: CDR1 SGDLS and CDR2 YYNGEE. DNA for the CDR3: TGTGCCAGCTCCGGGACTAGCGGGACCTGGGATGAGCAGTTCTTC. Translated, it gives CASSGTSGTWDEQFF.

This clone was seen a few times. The chain carries TRBV6-4 and TRBJ2-3; 9 bases align to TRBD2. The CDR3 covers 16 residues. V shed 5 bases, J shed 5 bases, and the junction held 11 bases outside the gene matches. Germline V lookup: CDR1 MRHNA, CDR2 SNTAGT. CDR3 DNA: TGTGCCAGCAGTCCCCAGCGGGGGGCCCAGGTAGATACGCAGTATTTT. Protein sequence: CASSPQRGAQVDTQYF.

The V call is TRBV9, the J call TRBJ1-2; the match to TRBD1 covers 9 bases. This CDR3 has 14 residues. The germline CDR1 and CDR2 sequences are SGDLS and YYNGEE. The V and J ends lost 4 bases and 5 bases, in that order; junction bases with no gene match: 6. In DNA, the CDR3 is TGTGCCAGCAGCCGATCCGGGACAGGGTATGGCTACACCTTC. It specifies CASSRSGTGYGYTF.

The chain employs TRBV27 and TRBJ1-2, with TRBD1 as a possible D gene (6 bases). This CDR3 is 13 amino acids long. Germline loops: CDR1 MNHEY, CDR2 SMNVEV (reference sequence). Trimming took off 5 bases at V and 5 bases at J, with 12 bases between the two ends. The DNA for the CDR3 is TGTGCCAGCAGTCTTCAGGGGATGTATGGCTACACCTTC. Translated: CASSLQGMYGYTF.

This chain connects TRBV11-3 to TRBJ1-1; D ambiguous. With 1 base removed from V and 8 bases from J, the gap between germline ends came to 11 bases. This CDR3 is built from 13 residues. Germline CDR1 is SGHNT and CDR2 is YENEEA. The CDR3: CASSLVMAPEAFF. The CDR3 DNA reads TGTGCCAGCAGCTTAGTAATGGCCCCAGAAGCTTTCTTT. The entire variable domain, with the rest obtained from reference TRBV11-3 and TRBJ1-1, is as follows: EAGVVQSPRYKIIEKKQPVAFWCNPISGHNTLYWYLQNLGQGPELLIRYENEEAVDDSQLPKDRFSAERLKGVDSTLKIQPAELGDSAVYLCASSLVMAPEAFFGQGTRLTVV.

The CDR3 region has the DNA TGTGCCAGCAGTTTACCGGTGGACACCGGGGAGCTGTTTTTT. Encoded protein: CASSLPVDTGELFF. The chain couples TRBV28 to TRBJ2-2, with no clear D. The germline V and J ends were trimmed by 2 bases and 3 bases, with 7 bases remaining between them. CDR1 and CDR2 (germline): MDHEN, SYDVKM. The CDR3 is 14 amino acids.

The chain carries TRBV29-1 and TRBJ1-2, with 7 positions matching TRBD1. CDR1 SQVTM and CDR2 ANQGSEA come from the germline V gene. This CDR3 comprises 13 residues. V shed 6 bases, J shed 1 base, and the junction held 5 bases outside the gene matches. The CDR3 reads CSVGDSLNYGYTF. In DNA form, the CDR3 reads TGCAGCGTGGGGGACAGCCTTAACTATGGCTACACCTTC.

Only one count was recorded for this clone. The V call is TRBV7-8, the J call TRBJ2-6; D is perhaps TRBD2 (7 bases). The V gene lost 8 bases and the J gene lost 0 bases, with 17 bases spanning the gap. This CDR3 is 17 amino acids long. Germline lookup yields CDR1 SGHVS and CDR2 FQNEAQ. The DNA of the CDR3 is TGTGCCAGCGCTTGGGGGGGGCACTCCTCTGGGGCCAACGTCCTGACTTTC. This sequence encodes CASAWGGHSSGANVLTF.